This record concerns one T cell receptor (beta chain) sequence. Its cognate antigen has yet to be identified. Base qualities are not at hand, and no much larger clone is one base apart. This specimen comes from a study of regulatory T cells in long-lasting Graves disease (dated by TCRdb to the early 2020s). With regard to the full study: Patients with newly diagnosed Graves' disease had been on antithyroid drugs for under 3 months. TCR sequencing covered some 13 persistent and 20 newly diagnosed Graves' disease patients, around 35 samples in total. Persistent Graves' disease patients were compared with newly diagnosed Graves' disease patients by peripheral blood TCR sequencing and RNA sequencing. The study was registered as a clinical trial and conducted in China.

The CDR3 spans 13 residues, from the cysteine through the phenylalanine. Only the CDR3 portion is preserved as DNA: 39 bases, with reading frame beginning at the first base. The trim is 2 bases for V and 5 bases for J, with a gap of 7 bases between the germline ends. CDR1 and CDR2, per the germline V gene, are MGHDK and SYGVNS. Libraries were constructed by multiplex PCR. The data were produced on an Illumina HiSeq 4000. CDR3 regions were amplified by Arm-PCR with iRepertoire HTBI primers to construct TCR beta libraries. PCR products were gel purified before sequencing. As for how the authors treated the data: Gene usage analysis of CDR3 amino acid clonotypes used the approximately 62 TRBV and fewer than 15 TRBJ segments found across samples. Filtered high-quality paired reads were merged into contigs using COPE and FqMerger. BLAST was used to align contigs to IMGT TRBV, TRBD and TRBJ reference genes, and CDR3 was defined according to IMGT. Any clonotype with a frequency above 0.1% was classified as a highly expanded clone. Repertoire diversity was measured by Shannon entropy, and V-J evenness by the Gini coefficient. A clonotype was considered public if more than one individual shared it. Using fastp trimming at Q25 and MiXCR clonotype assembly, TCRdb reanalyzed the public sequencing data and kept in-frame beta chains. Duplicate CDR3 protein sequences are folded into a single record with the most common DNA and genes. These V and J calls originate from TCRdb's pipeline instead of the authors' own analysis. The sample contains about 200,000 distinct CDR3 sequences, 15% to 20% of them found a single time. The leading ten clones occupy 22% of the sample.

The sample's time point label, decoded: newly diagnosed GD, antithyroid drugs for less than 3 months. RNA was extracted from PBMCs in TRIzol for both TCR sequencing and RNA sequencing. The diagnosis of Graves' disease was made according to American Thyroid Association guidelines. Patients were recruited from an endocrinology department in Xi'an, China. Each patient gave approximately 10 milliliters of peripheral blood, collected in an EDTA anticoagulant tube. Ficoll Paque Plus density gradient separation was used to isolate PBMCs, and no further T cell sorting was done. RNA quality was checked with an Agilent 2100 Bioanalyzer and agarose gel, and concentration with a NanoDrop 2000. Findings and caveats that apply to the study as a whole: Because the primary lesion, thyroid tissue, could not be accessed, the study looked at peripheral blood alone. Compared with newly diagnosed patients, patients with persistent Graves' disease had lower TCR Shannon entropy and fewer highly expanded clones, which suggests clonal expansion. Persistent patients shared more public clonotypes among themselves (2,741) than newly diagnosed patients did (more than 950). Persistent disease showed preferential use of TRBV28, TRBJ1-2 and TRBJ2-5, whereas newly diagnosed disease favored TRBV20-1 and TRBJ2-1. Sequencing and analysis were restricted to the TCR beta chain. The small sample size was acknowledged by the authors as a limitation that may reduce accuracy.

The sequence joins TRBV25-1 to TRBJ2-1; tentative D gene TRBD2, with 5 bases matching. The sample here was peripheral blood mononuclear cells (PBMCs), taken at new diagnosis, from a patient treated with antithyroid drugs. This TCR was sampled from a female donor with Graves disease. In nucleotide form, the sequence is TGTGCCAGCAGTGAACCCGGGGACAATGAGCAGTTCTTC. It translates to CASSEPGDNEQFF. The entire variable domain, with the stretches around the CDR3 drawn from the reference TRBV25-1 and TRBJ2-1 proteins, is EADIYQTPRYLVIGTGKKITLECSQTMGHDKMYWYQQDPGMELHLIHYSYGVNSTEKGDLSSESTVSRIRTEHFPLTLESARPSHTSQYLCASSEPGDNEQFFGPGTRLTVL.